A selection of T cell receptor beta chains follows, all from one sample in a study of T-cell reconstitution after alpha-beta-depleted transplantation in children. TCRdb processed the PCR reads anew with MiXCR; each CDR3 protein has one entry. The sample has fewer than 250,000 distinct CDR3 sequences; 6.5% to 9% are singletons. This sample comprised PBMCs, mostly from graft donor cells, obtained 180 days after TCRalphabeta/CD19-depleted stem cell transplant. These receptors were obtained from a male patient under 18 who had a stem cell transplant for acute lymphoblastic leukemia, so the T cells may come from the graft donor. Both conserved end residues are part of each CDR3. The D gene is left open where the match is weak. The size field is filled for only some rows; it gives once, few, many or a size class.

abundance: many; len: 15; v_gene: TRBV7-7; j_gene: TRBJ2-5; d_gene: TRBD2; CDR3nt: TGTGCTAGCAGCCCGAAGCGGGAGAGGGGAGAGACCCAGTACTTC; CDR3aa: CASSPKRERGETQYF
abundance: many; len: 14; v_gene: TRBV29-1; j_gene: TRBJ2-1; d_gene: -; CDR3nt: TGCAGCGTTGGGGGGGGCGCGTCCTACAATGAGCAGTTCTTC; CDR3aa: CSVGGGASYNEQFF
abundance: many; len: 15; v_gene: TRBV27; j_gene: TRBJ2-3; d_gene: TRBD2; CDR3nt: TGTGCCAGCGGGCCTAGCGGGAGGGGTCCAGATACGCAGTATTTT; CDR3aa: CASGPSGRGPDTQYF
abundance: many; len: 14; v_gene: TRBV12-3/TRBV12-4; j_gene: TRBJ2-7; d_gene: TRBD1; CDR3nt: TGTGCCAGCAGCCTCACAGGGGGTCACTACGAGCAGTACTTC; CDR3aa: CASSLTGGHYEQYF
abundance: many; len: 15; v_gene: TRBV28; j_gene: TRBJ2-7; d_gene: TRBD2; CDR3nt: TGTGCCAGCAGGGGGGGGGGCGAAGCGGGAGGCGAGCAGTACTTC; CDR3aa: CASRGGGEAGGEQYF
abundance: many; len: 12; v_gene: TRBV7-2; j_gene: TRBJ2-7; d_gene: -; CDR3nt: TGTGCCAGCAGCTTATGGCCCTACGAGCAGTACTTC; CDR3aa: CASSLWPYEQYF
abundance: many; len: 16; v_gene: TRBV7-6; j_gene: TRBJ1-2; d_gene: TRBD1; CDR3nt: TGTGCCAGCAGCTTAGGACAGGGGGCCCGGAACTATGGCTACACCTTC; CDR3aa: CASSLGQGARNYGYTF
abundance: many; len: 16; v_gene: TRBV18; j_gene: TRBJ1-3; d_gene: TRBD1; CDR3nt: TGTGCCAGCTCACCACTAGACAGGGGGCCCGGAAACACCATATATTTT; CDR3aa: CASSPLDRGPGNTIYF
abundance: many; len: 16; v_gene: TRBV28; j_gene: TRBJ2-5; d_gene: TRBD1; CDR3nt: TGTGCCAGCAGCCGTGGGGGGACAGGGGGCTCGGAGACCCAGTACTTC; CDR3aa: CASSRGGTGGSETQYF
abundance: many; len: 14; v_gene: TRBV28; j_gene: TRBJ2-1; d_gene: -; CDR3nt: TGTGCCAGCAGTTTAGCTAACTCCTACAATGAGCAGTTCTTC; CDR3aa: CASSLANSYNEQFF
abundance: many; len: 12; v_gene: TRBV29-1; j_gene: TRBJ1-2; d_gene: TRBD1; CDR3nt: TGCAGCGTTGAGTATTCAGGGGGCTTACACACCTTC; CDR3aa: CSVEYSGGLHTF
abundance: -; len: 15; v_gene: TRBV19; j_gene: TRBJ2-7; d_gene: TRBD2; CDR3nt: TGTGCCAGTAGTATGACAGCGGGGGCCGCCTACGAGCAGTACTTC; CDR3aa: CASSMTAGAAYEQYF
abundance: many; len: 17; v_gene: TRBV5-6; j_gene: TRBJ2-7; d_gene: TRBD2; CDR3nt: TGTGCCAGCAGCTTGGAAGGCGGGAGGCCCAACTTCGACGAGCAGTACTTC; CDR3aa: CASSLEGGRPNFDEQYF
abundance: many; len: 15; v_gene: TRBV28; j_gene: TRBJ1-2; d_gene: -; CDR3nt: TGTGCCAGCAGTTTATACGGCAGGGAGAGGGATGGCTACACCTTC; CDR3aa: CASSLYGRERDGYTF
abundance: many; len: 16; v_gene: TRBV12-3/TRBV12-4; j_gene: TRBJ2-5; d_gene: -; CDR3nt: TGTGCCAGCAGTCGATCCTCCGGGACTTCTCAAGAGACCCAGTACTTC; CDR3aa: CASSRSSGTSQETQYF
abundance: many; len: 15; v_gene: TRBV5-1; j_gene: TRBJ2-1; d_gene: TRBD2; CDR3nt: TGCGCCAGCAGCTTGGTGGCTAGCGGCTACAATGAGCAGTTCTTC; CDR3aa: CASSLVASGYNEQFF
abundance: many; len: 14; v_gene: TRBV5-1; j_gene: TRBJ2-7; d_gene: -; CDR3nt: TGCGCCAGCAGCCAGACCGACGGACGCTACGAGCAGTACTTC; CDR3aa: CASSQTDGRYEQYF
abundance: -; len: 13; v_gene: TRBV5-6; j_gene: TRBJ2-3; d_gene: TRBD2; CDR3nt: TGTGCCACCGGGACTATCGAGGCAGATACTCAGTATTTT; CDR3aa: CATGTIEADTQYF
abundance: many; len: 16; v_gene: TRBV4-2; j_gene: TRBJ2-1; d_gene: TRBD2; CDR3nt: TGTGCCAGCAGCCAAGTGGCGGGAGGGCCATACAATGAGCAGTTCTTC; CDR3aa: CASSQVAGGPYNEQFF
abundance: many; len: 15; v_gene: TRBV20-1; j_gene: TRBJ2-1; d_gene: TRBD2; CDR3nt: TGCAGTGGGCAGACTAGCGGGGGGCCACCCCTAGGGCAGTTCTTC; CDR3aa: CSGQTSGGPPLGQFF
abundance: many; len: 16; v_gene: TRBV11-2; j_gene: TRBJ2-7; d_gene: TRBD2; CDR3nt: TGTGCCAGCAGCTTAGATAGCGGGGGCACTTCCTACGAGCAGTACTTC; CDR3aa: CASSLDSGGTSYEQYF
abundance: many; len: 16; v_gene: TRBV28; j_gene: TRBJ2-7; d_gene: TRBD2; CDR3nt: TGTGCCAGCTTCCAAAAGGGCGGGAGGAGCTCCTACGAGCAGTACTTC; CDR3aa: CASFQKGGRSSYEQYF
abundance: many; len: 19; v_gene: TRBV7-8; j_gene: TRBJ2-1; d_gene: -; CDR3nt: TGTGCCAGCAGCTCCCAGTTGGGGGCCGGGACACTGGGTTACAATGAGCAGTTCTTC; CDR3aa: CASSSQLGAGTLGYNEQFF
abundance: many; len: 19; v_gene: TRBV5-1; j_gene: TRBJ2-1; d_gene: TRBD2; CDR3nt: TGCGCCAGCAGCTTGGAGGGGGCGGGAGGGCCCCGTCATCACAATGAGCAGTTCTTC; CDR3aa: CASSLEGAGGPRHHNEQFF
abundance: many; len: 15; v_gene: TRBV12-3/TRBV12-4; j_gene: TRBJ1-5; d_gene: -; CDR3nt: TGTGCCAGCAGTTTATTTCCAGGGCGGGGTCAGCCCCAGCATTTT; CDR3aa: CASSLFPGRGQPQHF
abundance: many; len: 15; v_gene: TRBV28; j_gene: TRBJ1-4; d_gene: -; CDR3nt: TGTGCCAGCAGGTCTTACGGGGGCCTTAATGAAAAACTGTTTTTT; CDR3aa: CASRSYGGLNEKLFF
abundance: few; len: 15; v_gene: TRBV4-1; j_gene: TRBJ1-2; d_gene: -; CDR3nt: TGCGCCAGCAGCCAAGTAACAGTCGGGACGTATGGCTACACCTTC; CDR3aa: CASSQVTVGTYGYTF
abundance: -; len: 14; v_gene: TRBV3-1; j_gene: TRBJ2-7; d_gene: -; CDR3nt: TGTGCCAGCAGCCAGGAAGAAGGCGCGAGGGGGCAGTACTTC; CDR3aa: CASSQEEGARGQYF
abundance: many; len: 13; v_gene: TRBV29-1; j_gene: TRBJ2-4; d_gene: -; CDR3nt: TGCAGTACGGTCCCTATAGCCAAAAACATTCAGTACTTC; CDR3aa: CSTVPIAKNIQYF
abundance: many; len: 17; v_gene: TRBV5-4; j_gene: TRBJ2-3; d_gene: TRBD1; CDR3nt: TGTGCCAGCAGCCCTGGGGGACAGGGGAGAGTTGGAGATACGCAGTATTTT; CDR3aa: CASSPGGQGRVGDTQYF
abundance: many; len: 17; v_gene: TRBV21-1; j_gene: TRBJ2-7; d_gene: -; CDR3nt: TGTGCCAGCAGCATGTGGGGGGGGGTTCGTCGGTCCTACGAGCAGTACTTC; CDR3aa: CASSMWGGVRRSYEQYF
abundance: many; len: 13; v_gene: TRBV6-1; j_gene: TRBJ2-1; d_gene: -; CDR3nt: TGTGCCAGCAGGAACAGGGCCATGGCTGAGCAGTTCTTC; CDR3aa: CASRNRAMAEQFF
abundance: many; len: 16; v_gene: TRBV11-2; j_gene: TRBJ2-1; d_gene: TRBD1; CDR3nt: TGTGCCAGCAGCCCCCGGACAGGGTTCTCCTACAATGAGCAGTTCTTC; CDR3aa: CASSPRTGFSYNEQFF
abundance: -; len: 18; v_gene: TRBV20-1; j_gene: TRBJ2-6; d_gene: -; CDR3nt: TGCAGTGCTAGGAGGGGGACCGCAGTTCCCTCTGGGGCCAACGTCCTGACTTTC; CDR3aa: CSARRGTAVPSGANVLTF
abundance: many; len: 13; v_gene: TRBV9; j_gene: TRBJ1-3; d_gene: -; CDR3nt: TGTGCCAGCAGCACAGGAGCTGGAAACACCATATATTTT; CDR3aa: CASSTGAGNTIYF
abundance: many; len: 15; v_gene: TRBV14; j_gene: TRBJ2-1; d_gene: -; CDR3nt: TGTGCCAGCAGTGTGGTCGGGGCCGGAGGCAATGAGCAGTTCTTC; CDR3aa: CASSVVGAGGNEQFF
abundance: few; len: 12; v_gene: TRBV12-3/TRBV12-4; j_gene: TRBJ1-5; d_gene: -; CDR3nt: TGTGCCAGCAGCGGACTTGATCAGCCCCAGCATTTT; CDR3aa: CASSGLDQPQHF
abundance: many; len: 16; v_gene: TRBV5-1; j_gene: TRBJ2-5; d_gene: TRBD1; CDR3nt: TGCGCCAGCAGCTTGGGTTTGACAGGGCGCCAAGAGACCCAGTACTTC; CDR3aa: CASSLGLTGRQETQYF
abundance: many; len: 15; v_gene: TRBV12-3/TRBV12-4; j_gene: TRBJ1-5; d_gene: -; CDR3nt: TGTGCCAGCACCACCGAACCGGGGAGCAATCAGCCCCAGCATTTT; CDR3aa: CASTTEPGSNQPQHF
abundance: few; len: 16; v_gene: TRBV6-1; j_gene: TRBJ1-5; d_gene: TRBD1; CDR3nt: TGTGCCAGCAGTGAAGCAGCAGGGGGAGGCAATCAGCCCCAGCATTTT; CDR3aa: CASSEAAGGGNQPQHF
abundance: many; len: 15; v_gene: TRBV29-1; j_gene: TRBJ2-1; d_gene: TRBD1; CDR3nt: TGCAGCGTTGAAGGGCAACAGGGGGCGGTCGATGAGCAGTTCTTC; CDR3aa: CSVEGQQGAVDEQFF
abundance: many; len: 16; v_gene: TRBV6-2/TRBV6-3; j_gene: TRBJ2-2; d_gene: TRBD1; CDR3nt: TGTGCCAGCAGTTACTTTGGGACAGGGGGCACCGGGGAGCTGTTTTTT; CDR3aa: CASSYFGTGGTGELFF
abundance: many; len: 15; v_gene: TRBV10-3; j_gene: TRBJ1-1; d_gene: TRBD1; CDR3nt: TGTGCCATCGCAAGACAGGGGGCCGTGAACACTGAAGCTTTCTTT; CDR3aa: CAIARQGAVNTEAFF
abundance: many; len: 14; v_gene: TRBV4-1; j_gene: TRBJ1-5; d_gene: -; CDR3nt: TGCGCCAGCAGCCAAGTGGGCACGTATCAGCCCCAGCATTTT; CDR3aa: CASSQVGTYQPQHF
abundance: -; len: 15; v_gene: TRBV3-1; j_gene: TRBJ2-5; d_gene: -; CDR3nt: TGTGCCAGCAGCCAATTTCGGGGGGCGCGGGAGACCCAGTACTTC; CDR3aa: CASSQFRGARETQYF
abundance: many; len: 12; v_gene: TRBV12-3/TRBV12-4; j_gene: TRBJ2-7; d_gene: TRBD1; CDR3nt: TGTGCCAGCAGTTTGGGAACCGGGACAGGCCTCTTC; CDR3aa: CASSLGTGTGLF
abundance: few; len: 13; v_gene: TRBV20-1; j_gene: TRBJ2-1; d_gene: -; CDR3nt: TGCAGTGCCCCTAGCTCCGCCTACAATGAGCAGTTCTTC; CDR3aa: CSAPSSAYNEQFF
abundance: -; len: 13; v_gene: TRBV5-4; j_gene: TRBJ2-5; d_gene: -; CDR3nt: TGTGCCAGCAGACGACAGGCCCAAGAGACCCAGTACTTC; CDR3aa: CASRRQAQETQYF
abundance: many; len: 15; v_gene: TRBV2; j_gene: TRBJ1-1; d_gene: -; CDR3nt: TGTGCCAGCAGTGAATTTCTACAACCGAACACTGAAGCTTTCTTT; CDR3aa: CASSEFLQPNTEAFF
abundance: many; len: 12; v_gene: TRBV6-6; j_gene: TRBJ1-1; d_gene: -; CDR3nt: TGTGCCAGCAGGACCGGGGGAGTTGGAGCTTTCTTT; CDR3aa: CASRTGGVGAFF
abundance: many; len: 13; v_gene: TRBV12-3/TRBV12-4; j_gene: TRBJ2-7; d_gene: -; CDR3nt: TGTGCCAGCAGTTTCAATGGGGGATACGAGCAGTACTTC; CDR3aa: CASSFNGGYEQYF
abundance: many; len: 16; v_gene: TRBV10-3; j_gene: TRBJ1-5; d_gene: TRBD1; CDR3nt: TGTGCCATCAGTGAAGGGCCGGGGACAGGCAATCAGCCCCAGCATTTT; CDR3aa: CAISEGPGTGNQPQHF
abundance: many; len: 15; v_gene: TRBV11-2; j_gene: TRBJ2-7; d_gene: TRBD1; CDR3nt: TGTGCCGGATCCAGAGGGACAGGGTTCTCCTACGAGCAGTACTTC; CDR3aa: CAGSRGTGFSYEQYF
abundance: many; len: 17; v_gene: TRBV4-1; j_gene: TRBJ1-4; d_gene: -; CDR3nt: TGCGCCAGCAGCCAATTTTTGGGGGGCGCGGAACGGGAAAAACTGTTTTTT; CDR3aa: CASSQFLGGAEREKLFF